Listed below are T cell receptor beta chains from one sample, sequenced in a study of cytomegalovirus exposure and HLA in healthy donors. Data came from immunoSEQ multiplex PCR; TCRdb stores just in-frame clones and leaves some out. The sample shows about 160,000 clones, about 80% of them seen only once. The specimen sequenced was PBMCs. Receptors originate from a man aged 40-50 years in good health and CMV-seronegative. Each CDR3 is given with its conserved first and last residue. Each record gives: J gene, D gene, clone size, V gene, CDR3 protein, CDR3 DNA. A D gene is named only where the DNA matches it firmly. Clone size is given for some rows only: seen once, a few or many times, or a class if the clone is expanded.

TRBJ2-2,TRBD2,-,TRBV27,CASTILAGASFGGELFF,TGTGCCAGCACGATTCTAGCGGGAGCCTCGTTCGGCGGGGAGCTGTTTTTT
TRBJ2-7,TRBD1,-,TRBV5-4,CASSPGTGAEQYF,TGTGCCAGCAGCCCGGGGACAGGAGCCGAGCAGTACTTC
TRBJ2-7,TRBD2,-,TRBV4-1,CASSQVASGEYEQYF,TGCGCCAGCAGCCAAGTGGCTAGCGGGGAGTACGAGCAGTACTTC
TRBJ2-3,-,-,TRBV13,CASSLRTSTDTQYF,TGTGCCAGCAGCTTACGGACTAGCACAGATACGCAGTATTTT
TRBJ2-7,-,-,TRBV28,CASMTSAGGEQYF,TGTGCCAGCATGACTAGCGCAGGGGGGGAGCAGTACTTC
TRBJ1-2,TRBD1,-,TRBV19,CASSPPGQGVGYTF,TGTGCCAGTAGTCCCCCGGGACAGGGGGTTGGCTACACCTTC
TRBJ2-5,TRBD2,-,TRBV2,CASSGGLRGEGIETQYF,TGTGCCAGCAGTGGCGGCCTAAGAGGGGAGGGGATCGAGACCCAGTACTTC
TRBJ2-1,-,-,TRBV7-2,CASSSSPGSNEQFF,TGTGCCAGCAGCTCCTCTCCGGGATCAAATGAGCAGTTCTTC
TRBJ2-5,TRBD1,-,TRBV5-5,CASSGGTGLETQYF,TGTGCCAGCAGCGGGGGGACAGGCCTCGAGACCCAGTACTTC
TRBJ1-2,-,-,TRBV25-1,CASSEFGGYTF,TGTGCCAGCAGTGAATTCGGTGGCTACACCTTC
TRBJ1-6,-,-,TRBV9,CASSVNRNSPLHF,TGTGCCAGCAGCGTGAACAGAAATTCACCCCTCCACTTT
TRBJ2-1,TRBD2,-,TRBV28,CASSLLLAGFNEQFF,TGTGCCAGCAGTTTATTACTAGCGGGATTTAATGAGCAGTTCTTC
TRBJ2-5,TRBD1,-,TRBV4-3,CASSQDGQGTQYF,TGCGCCAGCAGCCAAGATGGACAGGGGACCCAGTACTTC
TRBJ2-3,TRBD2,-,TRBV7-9,CASSGGLAGTDTQYF,TGTGCCAGCAGCGGGGGACTAGCGGGCACAGATACGCAGTATTTT
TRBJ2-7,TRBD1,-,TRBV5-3,CARSFFDRESYEQYF,TGTGCCAGAAGCTTCTTCGACAGGGAGTCCTACGAGCAGTACTTC
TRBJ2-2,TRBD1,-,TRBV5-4,CAEGGTGLGTGELFF,TGTGCCGAGGGAGGGACAGGGTTGGGCACCGGGGAGCTGTTTTTT
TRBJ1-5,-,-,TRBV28,CASSLRGQPQHF,TGTGCCAGCAGTTTAAGAGGTCAGCCCCAGCATTTT
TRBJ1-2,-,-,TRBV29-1,CSVEEKSGVGDYGYTF,TGCAGCGTTGAAGAAAAATCGGGGGTTGGAGACTATGGCTACACCTTC
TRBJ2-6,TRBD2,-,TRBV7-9,CSSSPLKRGGDRSNVLTF,TGTTCCAGCAGCCCTCTTAAGAGGGGAGGGGACCGGTCCAACGTCCTGACTTTC
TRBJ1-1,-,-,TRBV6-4,CASSPHGGNTEAFF,TGTGCCAGCAGCCCCCACGGGGGGAACACTGAAGCTTTCTTT
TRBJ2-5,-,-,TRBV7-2,CASSLWGLQETQYF,TGTGCCAGCAGCCTCTGGGGGCTCCAGGAGACCCAGTACTTC
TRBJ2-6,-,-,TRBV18,CASSPRVVSSGANVLTF,TGTGCCAGCTCACCCCGGGTAGTCTCCTCCGGGGCCAACGTCCTGACTTTC
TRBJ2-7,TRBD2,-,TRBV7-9,CASSPTGWSRREGEQYF,TGTGCCAGCAGCCCGACAGGGTGGAGTCGGCGGGAGGGCGAGCAGTACTTC
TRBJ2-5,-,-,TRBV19,CASRNREFGTQYF,TGTGCCAGTAGAAACAGGGAGTTCGGGACCCAGTACTTC
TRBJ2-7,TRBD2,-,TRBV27,CASSWSGNPGGSYEQYF,TGTGCCAGCAGTTGGAGCGGGAACCCTGGGGGCTCCTACGAGCAGTACTTC
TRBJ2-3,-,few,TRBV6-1,CAISLLSGTDTQYF,TGTGCCATAAGCCTGCTTAGCGGAACAGATACGCAGTATTTT
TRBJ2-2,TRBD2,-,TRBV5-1,CASSLETSGSGGELFF,TGCGCCAGCAGCTTGGAGACTAGCGGGAGTGGCGGGGAGCTGTTTTTT
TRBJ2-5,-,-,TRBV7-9,CASRHRQLETQYF,TGTGCCAGCAGACATCGACAGCTAGAGACCCAGTACTTC
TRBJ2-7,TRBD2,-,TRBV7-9,CSSSLAGHNYEQYF,TGTTCCAGCAGCTTAGCGGGACACAACTACGAGCAGTACTTC
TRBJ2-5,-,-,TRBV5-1,CASSIQGTGIETQYF,TGCGCCAGCAGCATCCAGGGCACTGGTATAGAGACCCAGTACTTC
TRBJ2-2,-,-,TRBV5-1,CASSPRTGTTGELFF,TGCGCCAGCAGCCCGAGGACGGGAACCACCGGGGAGCTGTTTTTT
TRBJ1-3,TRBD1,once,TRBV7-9,CASSRDSSGNTIYF,TGTGCCAGCAGCAGGGACAGCTCTGGAAACACCATATATTTT
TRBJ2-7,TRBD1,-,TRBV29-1,CSVGGTEGEQYF,TGCAGCGTTGGGGGGACAGAGGGCGAGCAGTACTTC
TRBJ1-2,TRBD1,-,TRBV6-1,CASSPQGGSYGYTF,TGTGCCAGCAGTCCCCAAGGGGGCAGCTATGGCTACACCTTC
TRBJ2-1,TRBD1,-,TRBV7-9,CASSSPGQGDLLNYNEQFF,TGTGCCAGCAGCTCTCCGGGACAGGGGGATTTGCTAAACTACAATGAGCAGTTCTTC
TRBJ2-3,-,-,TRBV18,CASSQNSYTDTQYF,TGTGCCAGCTCACAAAACTCCTACACAGATACGCAGTATTTT
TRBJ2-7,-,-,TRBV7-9,CASSPSYEQYF,TGTGCCAGCAGCCCTTCCTACGAGCAGTACTTC
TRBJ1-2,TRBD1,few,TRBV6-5,CASSFGTAGHYGYTF,TGTGCCAGCAGTTTTGGGACAGCAGGACACTATGGCTACACCTTC
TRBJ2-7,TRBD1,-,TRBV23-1,CASSQPPGQGAHEQYF,TGCGCCAGCAGTCAACCCCCGGGACAGGGGGCCCACGAGCAGTACTTC
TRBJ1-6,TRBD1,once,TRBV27,CASKVDRGNSPLHF,TGTGCCAGCAAAGTGGACAGGGGTAATTCACCCCTCCACTTT
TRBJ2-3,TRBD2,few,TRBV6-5,CASSPAGGPGDTQYF,TGTGCCAGCAGTCCAGCGGGAGGGCCGGGAGATACGCAGTATTTT
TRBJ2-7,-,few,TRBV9,CASSESPGQQYEQYF,TGTGCCAGCAGCGAATCCCCGGGACAACAATACGAGCAGTACTTC
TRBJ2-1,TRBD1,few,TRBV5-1,CASSPDVFGGLLPEGDRKQFF,TGCGCCAGCAGCCCGGATGTCTTTGGGGGACTCCTACCAGAGGGGGACAGGAAGCAGTTCTTC
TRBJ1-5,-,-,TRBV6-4,CASSHGLTRRNIRNQPQHF,TGTGCCAGCAGCCACGGACTGACCCGAAGAAATATTAGGAATCAGCCCCAGCATTTT
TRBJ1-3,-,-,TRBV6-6,CASRLQGTSGNTIYF,TGTGCCAGCAGGCTTCAGGGGACGTCTGGAAACACCATATATTTT
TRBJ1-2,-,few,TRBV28,CASSLLGTWGRDYGYTF,TGTGCCAGCAGTCTGTTAGGGACCTGGGGGCGGGACTATGGCTACACCTTC
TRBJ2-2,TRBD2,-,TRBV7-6,CASSSLAGGSGELFF,TGTGCCAGCAGCTCGTTAGCGGGAGGGTCCGGGGAGCTGTTTTTT
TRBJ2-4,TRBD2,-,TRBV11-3,CASSKRAGGGENIQYF,TGTGCCAGCAGCAAAAGGGCGGGAGGTGGCGAAAACATTCAGTACTTC
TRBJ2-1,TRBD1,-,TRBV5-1,CASSFQQQGNEQFF,TGCGCCAGCAGCTTCCAGCAACAGGGGAATGAGCAGTTCTTC
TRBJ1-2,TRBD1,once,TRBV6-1,CASSRDSNYGYTF,TGTGCCAGCAGTCGGGACAGCAACTATGGCTACACCTTC
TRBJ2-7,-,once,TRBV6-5,CASSRPGKGGYEQYF,TGTGCCAGCAGTCGGCCCGGGAAAGGGGGCTACGAGCAGTACTTC
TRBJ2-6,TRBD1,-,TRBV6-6,CASRRAEGANGLTF,TGTGCCAGCAGACGGGCAGAGGGGGCCAACGGCCTGACTTTC
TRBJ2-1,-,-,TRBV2,CASSERLVADEQFF,TGTGCCAGCAGTGAAAGGCTAGTAGCCGATGAGCAGTTCTTC
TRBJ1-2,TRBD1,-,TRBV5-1,CASSAATGDHGYTF,TGCGCCAGCAGCGCGGCGACAGGGGATCATGGCTACACCTTC
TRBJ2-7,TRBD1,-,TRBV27,CASSLGTGIEQYF,TGTGCCAGCAGTTTAGGGACAGGGATTGAGCAGTACTTC
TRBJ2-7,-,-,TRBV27,CASSPTGSYEQYF,TGTGCCAGCAGTCCTACAGGGTCCTACGAGCAGTACTTC
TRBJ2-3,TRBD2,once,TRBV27,CASRELAGVPDTQYF,TGTGCCAGCAGGGAGCTAGCGGGAGTTCCAGATACGCAGTATTTT
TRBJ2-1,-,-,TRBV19,CASGGRFGEQFF,TGTGCCAGCGGGGGACGTTTTGGGGAGCAGTTCTTC
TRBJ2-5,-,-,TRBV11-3,CASSLSRVQETQYF,TGTGCCAGCAGCTTAAGCAGGGTCCAAGAGACCCAGTACTTC
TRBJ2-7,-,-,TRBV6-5,CASSPDYSYEQYF,TGTGCCAGCAGTCCTGACTACTCCTACGAGCAGTACTTC